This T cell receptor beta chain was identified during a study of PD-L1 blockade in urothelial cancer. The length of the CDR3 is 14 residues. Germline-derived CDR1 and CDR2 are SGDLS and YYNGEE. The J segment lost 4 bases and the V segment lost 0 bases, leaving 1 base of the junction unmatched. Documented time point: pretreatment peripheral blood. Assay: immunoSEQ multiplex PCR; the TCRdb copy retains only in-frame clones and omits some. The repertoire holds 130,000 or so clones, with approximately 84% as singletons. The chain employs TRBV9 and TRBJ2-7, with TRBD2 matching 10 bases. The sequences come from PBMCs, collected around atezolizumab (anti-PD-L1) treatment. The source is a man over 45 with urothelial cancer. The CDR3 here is CASSVDSGGYEQYF. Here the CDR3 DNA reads TGTGCCAGCAGCGTAGATAGCGGGGGGTACGAGCAGTACTTC.